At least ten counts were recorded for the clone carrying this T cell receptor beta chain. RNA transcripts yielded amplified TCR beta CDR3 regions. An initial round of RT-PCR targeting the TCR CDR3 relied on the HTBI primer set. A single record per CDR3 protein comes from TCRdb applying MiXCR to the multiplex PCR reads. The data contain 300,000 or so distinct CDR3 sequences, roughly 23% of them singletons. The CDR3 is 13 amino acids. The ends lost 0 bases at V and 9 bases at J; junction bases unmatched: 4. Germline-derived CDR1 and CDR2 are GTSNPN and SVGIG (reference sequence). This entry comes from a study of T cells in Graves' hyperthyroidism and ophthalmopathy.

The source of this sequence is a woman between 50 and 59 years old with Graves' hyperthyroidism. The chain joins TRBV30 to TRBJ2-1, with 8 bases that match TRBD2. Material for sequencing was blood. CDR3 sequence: CAWSVHRGGEQFF. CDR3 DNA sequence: TGTGCCTGGAGTGTACATCGGGGGGGTGAGCAGTTCTTC.